Presented here are 31 T cell receptor beta chains from one specimen sequenced in a study of graft-versus-host responses after intestinal transplantation. TCRdb's copy holds only in-frame clones and misses some; the assay was immunoSEQ multiplex PCR. Altogether around 110,000 clones are present, over 75% being singletons, with the ten largest covering around 0.2%. For these receptors, no antigen is known. This sample comprised unstimulated CD4+ T cells sorted from spleen or lymph node cells, obtained before intestinal transplant. These receptors were collected from a human donor who received an intestinal transplant.

The V call is TRBV5-1, the J call TRBJ2-7, with 8 bases lining up with TRBD1. Germline V gene data show CDR1 as SGHRS and CDR2 as YFSETQ. The CDR3 extends over 15 amino acids. V shed 4 bases, J shed 2 bases, and the junction held 8 bases outside the gene matches. CDR3 residues: CASSISGTGTYEQYF. The CDR3 DNA follows: TGCGCCAGCAGCATCTCCGGGACAGGAACCTACGAGCAGTACTTC.

The rearrangement joins TRBV28 to TRBJ1-2, with 7 nucleotides matching TRBD1. The V and J ends lost 6 bases and 1 base, in that order; junction bases with no gene match: 5. Germline V gene data show CDR1 as MDHEN and CDR2 as SYDVKM. The CDR3 has 14 amino acids. CDR3 region: CASSPGTVNYGYTF. DNA for the CDR3: TGTGCCAGCAGCCCTGGGACAGTTAACTATGGCTACACCTTC.

The V and J genes are TRBV27 and TRBJ2-1; 8 bases are a match to TRBD2. The CDR3 runs 15 residues. The junction had 6 bases not matched to a gene; V was cut back by 4 bases and J by 4 bases. Per the germline V gene, CDR1 is MNHEY and CDR2 is SMNVEV (reference sequence). The CDR3 loop reads CASSSFGRGYNEQFF. CDR3 bases: TGTGCCAGCAGTTCCTTCGGGAGGGGGTACAATGAGCAGTTCTTC.

The chain carries TRBV6-5 and TRBJ2-7; 11 bases match TRBD2. The CDR3 length is 16 residues. The ends lost 3 bases at V and 4 bases at J; junction bases unmatched: 8. Germline CDR1 is MNHEY and CDR2 is SVGAGI. CDR3 in amino acids: CASSYFSGRGLYEQYF. CDR3 sequence (DNA): TGTGCCAGCAGTTATTTTAGCGGGAGGGGTCTGTACGAGCAGTACTTC.

The genes are TRBV10-3 and TRBJ1-2; a weak D match, TRBD1 (6 bases). Germline CDR1 ENHRY, CDR2 SYGVKD. The CDR3 length is 13 residues. Trimming removed 6 bases at V and 8 bases at J, with 16 bases between. The CDR3 bases are TGTGCCATCAGGGAATGGACAGAGGGAGGCTACACCTTC. It specifies CAIREWTEGGYTF.

The chain is built from TRBV28 and TRBJ2-3; TRBD2 might be the D (6 bases). The CDR3 length is 17 residues. V lost 4 bases and J lost 2, with 19 bases in between. Germline V gene data show CDR1 as MDHEN and CDR2 as SYDVKM. DNA of the CDR3: TGTGCCAGCAGTTCCCACGCCGGGAGCTGGTCCACAGATACGCAGTATTTT. It translates to CASSSHAGSWSTDTQYF.

The chain carries TRBV6-1 and TRBJ1-1; TRBD1 matches 9 bases. This CDR3 has 14 residues. Germline trimming cut 4 bases from V and 4 bases from J; bases unmatched to any gene: 4. Germline loops: CDR1 MNHNS, CDR2 SASEGT. CDR3 residues: CASSGTGVGTEAFF. In DNA form, the CDR3 reads TGTGCCAGCAGTGGGACAGGGGTCGGCACTGAAGCTTTCTTT.

The chain carries TRBV27 and TRBJ1-2; 10 nucleotides align to TRBD1. The CDR3 is 14 residues long. Trimming at V came to 6 bases and at J to 6 bases, leaving 7 bases not matched to a gene. Germline CDR1 reads MNHEY; CDR2 reads SMNVEV (reference sequence). The CDR3 is CASRTDRGPHGYTF. The CDR3 DNA reads TGTGCCAGCAGGACAGACAGGGGGCCGCATGGCTACACCTTC.

A remark on this clone: The same CDR3 arises from other DNA sequences in this sample as well. In nucleotides, the CDR3 is TGTGCCAGTAGCATCCTCCAAGGACAGGGGGCCACTGAAGCTTTCTTT. Amino acid sequence: CASSILQGQGATEAFF. The chain couples TRBV19 to TRBJ1-1, with 11 bases identical to TRBD1. The germline gives CDR1 LNHDA, CDR2 SQIVND (reference sequence). The CDR3 has 16 residues. Trimming took 6 bases from V and 4 from J; bases not matched to a gene: 10.

This chain joins TRBV7-9 and TRBJ1-3; 10 bases align to TRBD1. There are 15 residues in the CDR3. V was clipped by 5 bases and J by 6 bases; unmatched bases: 7. CDR1 is SEHNR, CDR2 FQNEAQ, per germline (reference sequence). CDR3 nucleotides: TGTGCCAGCAGCGTTGGGACAGGGGTTGAAAACACCATATATTTT. The encoded protein is CASSVGTGVENTIYF.

The chain couples TRBV11-2 to TRBJ2-2; 9 bases are shared with TRBD1. Per the germline V gene, CDR1 is SGHAT and CDR2 is FQNNGV. The CDR3 consists of 17 residues. The J segment lost 5 bases and the V segment lost 1 base, leaving 8 bases of the junction unmatched. CDR3: CASSLVSGQGITGELFF. CDR3 sequence (DNA): TGTGCCAGCAGCTTAGTTAGCGGACAGGGGATAACCGGGGAGCTGTTTTTT.

The chain combines TRBV5-4 with TRBJ2-3; 11 positions agree with TRBD2. The trim removed 0 bases at V and 4 bases at J, leaving 7 bases unmatched. Germline values: CDR1 SGHNT, CDR2 YYREEE (reference sequence). The CDR3 loop spans 17 amino acids. As DNA, the CDR3 is TGTGCCAGCAGCTTGGGAGGACTAGCGGGTATCTCAGATACGCAGTATTTT. Protein: CASSLGGLAGISDTQYF.

The J gene is TRBJ1-5, the V gene TRBV30, with D possibly matching TRBD1 (5 bases). V was shortened by 0 bases and J by 6 bases, with 9 bases between the two germline ends. The CDR3 sequence is 13 residues long. Germline V gene sequence: CDR1 GTSNPN, CDR2 SVGIG (reference sequence). This chain's CDR3 is CAWSVAGGQPQHF. The DNA of the CDR3 is TGTGCCTGGAGTGTAGCGGGGGGTCAGCCCCAGCATTTT.

CDR3 region: CASSPDRGYGYTF. Here the CDR3 DNA reads TGCGCCAGCAGCCCGGACAGGGGATATGGCTACACCTTC. The genes are TRBV5-1 and TRBJ1-2; 9 nucleotides line up with TRBD1. V dropped 4 bases and J dropped 5; count of bases not matched to a gene: 3. The CDR3 runs to 13 residues. Germline V lookup: CDR1 SGHRS, CDR2 YFSETQ.

The chain carries TRBV5-1 and TRBJ2-1, with D possibly matching TRBD2 (6 bases). Germline lookup yields CDR1 SGHRS and CDR2 YFSETQ. Trimming took off 0 bases at V and 10 bases at J, with 11 bases between the two ends. The length of the CDR3 is 13 residues. The CDR3 nucleotides read TGCGCCAGCAGCTTGGCCGTGGCGGGAGAGCAGTTCTTC. The encoded protein is CASSLAVAGEQFF.

The genes are TRBV2 and TRBJ2-7; 9 nucleotides line up with TRBD1. V shed 7 bases, J shed 2 bases, and the junction held 9 bases outside the gene matches. This CDR3 is 15 amino acids long. Germline assignment: CDR1 SNHLY and CDR2 FYNNEI. The CDR3 nucleotides are TGTGCCAGCACCTTCTCGGGACAGGGTACCTACGAGCAGTACTTC. Protein: CASTFSGQGTYEQYF.

This clone was seen a handful of times. V gene TRBV29-1 combines with J gene TRBJ2-7; D remains ambiguous. Germline V gene lookup returns CDR1 SQVTM and CDR2 ANQGSEA. The CDR3 totals 12 residues. V was pared by 6 bases and J by 0 bases, with 9 bases between. The CDR3 DNA reads as TGCAGCGTAGGATACTACTCCTACGAGCAGTACTTC. Amino acid sequence: CSVGYYSYEQYF.

This sequence joins TRBV5-1 and TRBJ2-5; TRBD2 matches 11 bases. Trimming took 1 base from V and 3 from J; bases not matched to a gene: 2. Germline V gene data show CDR1 as SGHRS and CDR2 as YFSETQ. The length of the CDR3 is 15 residues. CDR3 coding DNA: TGCGCCAGCAGCTTGCAGACTAGCGGGAAAGAGACCCAGTACTTC. Protein product: CASSLQTSGKETQYF.

This rearrangement joins TRBV6-6 to TRBJ1-1; unclear D gene. The CDR3 extends over 16 amino acids. The germline gives CDR1 MNHNY, CDR2 SVGAGI (reference sequence). V lost 0 bases and J lost 3, with 14 bases in between. The CDR3 DNA reads TGTGCCAGCAGTTACTCGGCTGCTCTCCGGGACACTGAAGCTTTCTTT. This encodes CASSYSAALRDTEAFF.

This clone was counted a few times. The chain uses TRBV29-1 and TRBJ1-1; the match to TRBD1 covers 7 bases. The CDR3 is made up of 12 amino acids. Trimming at V came to 2 bases and at J to 4 bases, leaving 1 base not matched to a gene. CDR1 and CDR2 (germline): SQVTM, ANQGSEA. Written as DNA, the CDR3 is TGCAGCGTTGAACCAGGGGGCACTGAAGCTTTCTTT. It specifies CSVEPGGTEAFF.

The V call is TRBV28, the J call TRBJ2-7, with TRBD1 identical over 7 bases. Per germline, CDR1 MDHEN and CDR2 SYDVKM. CDR3 length: 17 amino acids. Losses at the gene ends were 3 bases for V and 5 bases for J; bases not matched to a gene: 16. The CDR3 spells CASSLASYRGEMDEQYF. The CDR3 nucleotides are TGTGCCAGCAGTTTGGCCTCCTACAGGGGCGAGATGGACGAGCAGTACTTC.

This chain connects TRBV6-1 to TRBJ2-2, with a possible D match to TRBD1 (6 bases). Trimming removed 4 bases from V and 4 bases from J, with 13 bases in between. The CDR3 has 15 amino acids. Germline loops: CDR1 MNHNS, CDR2 SASEGT. DNA of the CDR3: TGTGCCAGCAGTGTTTCAGGGGCCTCCACCGGGGAGCTGTTTTTT. Residues: CASSVSGASTGELFF.

The gene calls are TRBV19 and TRBJ1-4, with a possible D match to TRBD1 (5 bases). Looked up from germline, CDR1 is LNHDA and CDR2 is SQIVND (reference sequence). There are 12 residues in the CDR3. Deletions cut 7 bases from V and 6 bases from J, with 9 bases between. The CDR3 sequence: CASNRRDEKLFF. CDR3 bases: TGTGCCAGTAACAGGAGGGATGAAAAACTGTTTTTT.

The gene calls are TRBV9 and TRBJ2-7; the D gene is possibly TRBD2 (6 bases). Trimming left V 4 bases short and J 0 bases short, with 17 bases between. CDR1 SGDLS and CDR2 YYNGEE come from the germline V gene. CDR3 size: 16 residues. CDR3 coding DNA: TGTGCCAGCAGCCCAACGACGGGAGTTGGCTCCTACGAGCAGTACTTC. Protein: CASSPTTGVGSYEQYF.

This rearrangement joins TRBV5-6 to TRBJ1-1; the D is unclear. V was clipped by 4 bases and J by 4 bases, with 14 bases between them. The CDR3 sequence is 14 residues long. CDR1 is SGHDT and CDR2 is YYEEEE in the germline V gene. CDR3 coding DNA: TGTGCCAGCAGCCGTTATGAGGTTGCCACTGAAGCTTTCTTT. Residues: CASSRYEVATEAFF.

This rearrangement joins TRBV25-1 to TRBJ2-1, with a possible D match to TRBD2 (5 bases). The ends were cut back, 4 bases at V and 0 bases at J, with 13 bases in the middle. The CDR3 consists of 16 residues. In germline, CDR1 is MGHDK, CDR2 SYGVNS. The CDR3: CASSALTADSYNEQFF. The CDR3 nucleotides read TGTGCCAGCAGTGCCCTCACAGCGGACTCCTACAATGAGCAGTTCTTC.

The CDR3 DNA is TGCGCCAGCAGCACCGGACTAGTGCTGGATGAGCAGTTCTTC. This translates into CASSTGLVLDEQFF. V gene TRBV4-3 combines with J gene TRBJ2-1; TRBD2 matches at 7 bases. V shed 5 bases, J shed 8 bases, and the junction held 9 bases outside the gene matches. This CDR3 region has 14 residues. Looked up from germline, CDR1 is LGHNA and CDR2 is YSLEER.

The J gene is TRBJ1-1, the V gene TRBV6-6; 9 nucleotides match TRBD1. J was trimmed by 4 bases and V by 0 bases; bases with no gene match: 3. The CDR3 extends over 15 amino acids. Germline values: CDR1 MNHNY, CDR2 SVGAGI (reference sequence). The CDR3 protein is CASSYSKTGGTEAFF. CDR3 nucleotide sequence: TGTGCCAGCAGTTACTCCAAGACAGGGGGCACTGAAGCTTTCTTT.

This chain uses TRBV6-1 with TRBJ1-5, with TRBD1 matching over 10 bases. V shed 4 bases, J shed 7 bases, and the junction held 7 bases outside the gene matches. The CDR3 sequence is 15 residues long. Germline V gene sequence: CDR1 MNHNS, CDR2 SASEGT. The CDR3 is CASSAMGTGDQPQHF. DNA for the CDR3: TGTGCCAGCAGTGCCATGGGGACAGGGGACCAGCCCCAGCATTTT.

The chain employs TRBV9 and TRBJ2-3; D gene ambiguous. With 3 bases removed from V and 7 bases from J, the gap between germline ends came to 12 bases. The CDR3 is 13 amino acids. In germline, CDR1 is SGDLS, CDR2 YYNGEE. The CDR3 reads CASSEESRNTQYF. The CDR3 region has the DNA TGTGCCAGCAGCGAAGAGTCTCGAAATACGCAGTATTTT. The full variable domain, rest sourced from reference TRBV9 and TRBJ2-3, is DSGVTQTPKHLITATGQRVTLRCSPRSGDLSVYWYQQSLDQGLQFLIQYYNGEERAKGNILERFSAQQFPDLHSELNLSSLELGDSALYFCASSEESRNTQYFGPGTRLTVL.

In DNA form, the CDR3 reads TGTGCCACCAGCAGCGGACTAGCAGCCTACAATGAGCAGTTCTTC. Protein: CATSSGLAAYNEQFF. V is TRBV15 and J is TRBJ2-1; 8 bases line up with TRBD2. The V gene's germline CDR1 is LNHNV and CDR2 YYDKDF (reference sequence). The CDR3 spans 15 residues. After removal of 3 bases from V and 2 bases from J, the junction contained 3 bases not matched to a gene.